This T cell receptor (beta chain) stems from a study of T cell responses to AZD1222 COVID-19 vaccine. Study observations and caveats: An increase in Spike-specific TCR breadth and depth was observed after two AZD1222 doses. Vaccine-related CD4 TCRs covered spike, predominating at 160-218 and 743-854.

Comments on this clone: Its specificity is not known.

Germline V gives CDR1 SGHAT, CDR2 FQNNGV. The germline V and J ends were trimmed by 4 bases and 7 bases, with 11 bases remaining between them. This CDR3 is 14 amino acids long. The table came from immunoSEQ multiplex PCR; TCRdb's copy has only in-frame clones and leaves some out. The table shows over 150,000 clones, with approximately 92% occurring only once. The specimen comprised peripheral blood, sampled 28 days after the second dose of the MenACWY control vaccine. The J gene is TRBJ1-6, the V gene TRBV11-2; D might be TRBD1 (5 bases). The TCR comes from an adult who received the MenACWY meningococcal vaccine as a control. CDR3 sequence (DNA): TGTGCCAGCAGCTCCAGGGTCCTCAATTCACCCCTCCACTTT. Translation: CASSSRVLNSPLHF. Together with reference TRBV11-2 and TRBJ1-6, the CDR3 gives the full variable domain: EAGVAQSPRYKIIEKRQSVAFWCNPISGHATLYWYQQILGQGPKLLIQFQNNGVVDDSQLPKDRFSAERLKGVDSTLKIQPAKLEDSAVYLCASSSRVLNSPLHFGNGTRLTVT.